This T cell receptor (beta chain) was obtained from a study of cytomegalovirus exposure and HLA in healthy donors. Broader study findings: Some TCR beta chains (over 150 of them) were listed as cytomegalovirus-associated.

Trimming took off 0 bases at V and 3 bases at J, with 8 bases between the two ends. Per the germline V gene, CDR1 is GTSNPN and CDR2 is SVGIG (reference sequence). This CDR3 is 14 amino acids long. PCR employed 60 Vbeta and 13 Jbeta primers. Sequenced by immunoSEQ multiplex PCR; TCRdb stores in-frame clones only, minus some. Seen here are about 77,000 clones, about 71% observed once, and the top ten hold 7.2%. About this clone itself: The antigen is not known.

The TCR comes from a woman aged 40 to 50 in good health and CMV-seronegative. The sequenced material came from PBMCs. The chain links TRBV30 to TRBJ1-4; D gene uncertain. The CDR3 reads CAWSVGAANEKLFF. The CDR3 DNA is TGTGCCTGGAGTGTAGGCGCGGCTAATGAAAAACTGTTTTTT.